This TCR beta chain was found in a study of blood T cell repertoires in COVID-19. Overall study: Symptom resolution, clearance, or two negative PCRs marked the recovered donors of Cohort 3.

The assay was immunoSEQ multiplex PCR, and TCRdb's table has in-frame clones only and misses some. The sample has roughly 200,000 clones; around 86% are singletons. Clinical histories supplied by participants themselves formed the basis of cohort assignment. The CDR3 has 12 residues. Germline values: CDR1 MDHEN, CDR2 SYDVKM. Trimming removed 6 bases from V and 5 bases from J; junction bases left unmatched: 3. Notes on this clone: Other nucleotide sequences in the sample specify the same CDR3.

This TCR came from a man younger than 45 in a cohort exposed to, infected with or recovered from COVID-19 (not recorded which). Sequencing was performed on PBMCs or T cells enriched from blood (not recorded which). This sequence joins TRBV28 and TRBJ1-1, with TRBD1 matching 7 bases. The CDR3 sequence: CASSFRGTEAFF. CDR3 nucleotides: TGTGCCAGCAGCTTCAGGGGGACTGAAGCTTTCTTT.